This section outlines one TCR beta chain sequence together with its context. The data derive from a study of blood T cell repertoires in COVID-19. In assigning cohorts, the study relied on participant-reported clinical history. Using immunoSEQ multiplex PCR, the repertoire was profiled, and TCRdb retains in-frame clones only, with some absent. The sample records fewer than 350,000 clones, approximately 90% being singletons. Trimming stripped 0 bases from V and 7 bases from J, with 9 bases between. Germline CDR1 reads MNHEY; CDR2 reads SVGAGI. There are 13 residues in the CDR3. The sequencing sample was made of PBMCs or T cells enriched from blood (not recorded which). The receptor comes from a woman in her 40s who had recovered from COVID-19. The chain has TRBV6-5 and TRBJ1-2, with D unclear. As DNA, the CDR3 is TGTGCCAGCAGTTACTCCAAATTTAGTGGCTACACCTTC. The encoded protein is CASSYSKFSGYTF.